This T cell receptor beta chain is drawn from a study of T-cell memory formation after mild COVID-19. CDR1 and CDR2 (germline): MNHEY, SMNVEV (reference sequence). Trimming took 3 bases from V and 9 from J, leaving 18 bases between them. The CDR3 contains 15 residues. TCRdb recomputed calls from the 5' RACE reads with MiXCR, one row per CDR3 protein. The table records about 320,000 distinct CDR3 sequences, roughly an eighth of them present only once. The V and J genes are TRBV27 and TRBJ2-1, with D perhaps matching TRBD1 or TRBD2 (6 bases each). This receptor was taken from a young man who had mild COVID-19 (a few samples of this study predate the infection). Cell type and time point are not known. The sample consisted of PBMCs or a T cell subset sorted from them (not recorded which). For the CDR3, the DNA is TGTGCCAGCAGTTTTACCCGCTGGGGGGCTACTGAGCAGTTCTTC. As protein: CASSFTRWGATEQFF.